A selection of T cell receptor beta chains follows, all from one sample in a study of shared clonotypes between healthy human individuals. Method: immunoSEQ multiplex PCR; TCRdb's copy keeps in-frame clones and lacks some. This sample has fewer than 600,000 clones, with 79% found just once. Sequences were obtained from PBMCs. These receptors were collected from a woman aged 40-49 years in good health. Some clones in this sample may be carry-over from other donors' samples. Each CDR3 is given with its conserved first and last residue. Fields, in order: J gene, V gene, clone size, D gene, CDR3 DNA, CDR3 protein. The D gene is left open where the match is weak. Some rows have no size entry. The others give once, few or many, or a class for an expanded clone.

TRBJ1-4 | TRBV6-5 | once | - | TGTGCCAGCAGTTACTCTGAGGGTAATGAAAAACTGTTTTTT | CASSYSEGNEKLFF
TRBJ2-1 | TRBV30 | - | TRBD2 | TGTGCCTGGAGCTTACGACTAGCGGGAGTCCGCAATGAGCAGTTCTTC | CAWSLRLAGVRNEQFF
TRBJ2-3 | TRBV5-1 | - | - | TGCGCCAGCAGCTTGGATGGGACCGTCGTCGATACGCAGTATTTT | CASSLDGTVVDTQYF
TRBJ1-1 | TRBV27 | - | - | TGTGCCAGCAGTTTAAGGGCCTACACTGAAGCTTTCTTT | CASSLRAYTEAFF
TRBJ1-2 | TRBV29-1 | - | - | TGCAGCGTTGCAGGGGCGTTCCTCTATGGCTACACCTTC | CSVAGAFLYGYTF
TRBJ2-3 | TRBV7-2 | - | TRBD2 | TGTGCCAGCAGCCCCGGACTAGCGGTACCCACAAATACGCAGTATTTT | CASSPGLAVPTNTQYF
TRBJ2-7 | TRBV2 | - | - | TGTGCCAGCACGAGACAGCCCTACGAGCAGTACTTC | CASTRQPYEQYF
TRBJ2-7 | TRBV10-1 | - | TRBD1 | TGCGCCAGCAGTGAGCTCTCAACAGGGGGCGAGCAGTACTTC | CASSELSTGGEQYF
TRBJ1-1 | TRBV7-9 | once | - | TGTGCCAGCAGCTTGGCCGGGACCCGACATGAAGCTTTCTTT | CASSLAGTRHEAFF
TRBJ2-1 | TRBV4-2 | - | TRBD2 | TGTGCCAGCAGCCAAGACCGAGCGGGAGGCTACAATGAGCAGTTCTTC | CASSQDRAGGYNEQFF
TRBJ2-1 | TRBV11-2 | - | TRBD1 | TGTGCCAGCAGCTTACGGCTGGACAGGTCCTACAATGAGCAGTTCTTC | CASSLRLDRSYNEQFF
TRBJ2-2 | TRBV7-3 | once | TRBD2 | TGTGCCAGCAGCTTAAAAAGCGGGAGTCCCACCGGGGAGCTGTTTTTT | CASSLKSGSPTGELFF
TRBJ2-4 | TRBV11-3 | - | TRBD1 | TGTGCCAGCACCCAAAGAAATCGGACAGGGGATATACTAGCCAAAAACATTCAGTACTTC | CASTQRNRTGDILAKNIQYF
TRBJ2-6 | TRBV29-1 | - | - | TGCAGCGTCTCGCGGGGGGACAGTTCGTCTGGGGCCAACGTCCTGACTTTC | CSVSRGDSSSGANVLTF
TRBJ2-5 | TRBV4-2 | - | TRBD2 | TGTGCCAGCAGCCAAGAACTAGCGGGAGAGACCCAGTACTTC | CASSQELAGETQYF
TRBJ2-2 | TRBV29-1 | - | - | TGCAGCGTCCCTGCCCTCGGGTACACCGGGGAGCTGTTTTTT | CSVPALGYTGELFF
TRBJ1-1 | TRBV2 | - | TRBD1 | TGTGCCAGCCGGACAGGGGATACTGAAGCTTTCTTT | CASRTGDTEAFF
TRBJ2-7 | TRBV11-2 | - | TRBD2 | TGTGCCAGCAGCCTCCTAGCGGGAGGAGAAGAGCAGTACTTC | CASSLLAGGEEQYF
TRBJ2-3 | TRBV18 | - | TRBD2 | TGTGCCAGCTCCCACCAGCGGGAGCCCACAGATACGCAGTATTTT | CASSHQREPTDTQYF
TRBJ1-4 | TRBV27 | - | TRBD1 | TGTGCCAGCAGCCCACAGGGGGCGACTAATGAAAAACTGTTTTTT | CASSPQGATNEKLFF
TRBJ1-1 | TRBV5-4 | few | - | TGTGCCAGCAGCCGTGCCGGTGGGGGAGGCACTGAAGCTTTCTTT | CASSRAGGGGTEAFF
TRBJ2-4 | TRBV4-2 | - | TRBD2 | TGTGCCAGCAGCCAAGAAGTGGGACTAGACAAAAACATTCAGTACTTC | CASSQEVGLDKNIQYF
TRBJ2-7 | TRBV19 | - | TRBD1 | TGTGCCAGTAGTACCTCCTGGGACAGCGGACCCGAGCAGTACTTC | CASSTSWDSGPEQYF
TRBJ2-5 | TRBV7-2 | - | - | TGTGCCAGCAGCTTAGGTGTCGAGACCCAGTACTTC | CASSLGVETQYF
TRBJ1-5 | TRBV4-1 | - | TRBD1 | TGCGCCAGCAGCCAAGATCGAAGGGGGCTGATTGGCAATCAGCCCCAGCATTTT | CASSQDRRGLIGNQPQHF
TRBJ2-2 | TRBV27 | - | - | TGTGCCAGCAGCCGCCCAAACACCGGGGAGCTGTTTTTT | CASSRPNTGELFF
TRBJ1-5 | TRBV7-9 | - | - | TGTGCCAGCAGTTCGGACGGTAATCAGCCCCAGCATTTT | CASSSDGNQPQHF
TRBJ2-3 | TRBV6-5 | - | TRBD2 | TGTGCCAGCAGTTTCGGGACTAGCGGGAGGACAGATACGCAGTATTTT | CASSFGTSGRTDTQYF
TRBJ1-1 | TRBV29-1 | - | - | TGCAGCGGACTATGGACAAACACTGAAGCTTTCTTT | CSGLWTNTEAFF
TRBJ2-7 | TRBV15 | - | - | TGTGCCACCAGCAGAGAAGCCCTAGTAACGGGCGAGCAGTACTTC | CATSREALVTGEQYF
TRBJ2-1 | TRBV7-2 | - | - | TGTGCCAGCAGCGCCAGCCTAGGGGTGAGCTCCTACAATGAGCAGTTCTTC | CASSASLGVSSYNEQFF
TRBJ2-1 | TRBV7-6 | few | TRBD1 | TGTGCCAGCAGCTCCCGGACAGGGGAGCCGTTCTTC | CASSSRTGEPFF
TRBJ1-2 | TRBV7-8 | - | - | TGTGCCAGCAGCTTTCCAGGGGACTATGGCTACACCTTC | CASSFPGDYGYTF
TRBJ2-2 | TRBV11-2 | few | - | TGTGCCAGCAGCTTGGGAAATTCTTACACCGGGGAGCTGTTTTTT | CASSLGNSYTGELFF
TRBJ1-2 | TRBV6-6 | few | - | TGTGCCAGCAGTCTACGAGGGGGGCCGGGTAGCTATGGCTACACCTTC | CASSLRGGPGSYGYTF
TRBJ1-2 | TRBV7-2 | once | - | TGTGCCAGCAGCTTGCGATATGGCTACACCTTC | CASSLRYGYTF
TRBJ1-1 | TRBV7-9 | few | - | TGTGCCAGCAGCGCTAGTGGCGGCAGTAGATACCCCGAAGCTTTCTTT | CASSASGGSRYPEAFF
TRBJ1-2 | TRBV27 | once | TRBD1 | TGTGCCAGCAGTCCTGGACAGGGATGGGTTGGCTACACCTTC | CASSPGQGWVGYTF
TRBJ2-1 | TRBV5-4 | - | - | TGTGCCAGCAGCTTGGACAGGTACAATGAGCAGTTCTTC | CASSLDRYNEQFF
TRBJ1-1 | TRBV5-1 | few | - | TGCGCCAGCAGGTTGACAGTAGGGTTGACTGAAGCTTTCTTT | CASRLTVGLTEAFF
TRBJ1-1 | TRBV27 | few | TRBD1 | TGTGCCAGCAGTCGGACAGGGTTAACTGAAGCTTTCTTT | CASSRTGLTEAFF
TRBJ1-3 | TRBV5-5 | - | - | TGTGCCAGCAGCTTGGAGTATGCAGAGACTGGAAACACCATATATTTT | CASSLEYAETGNTIYF
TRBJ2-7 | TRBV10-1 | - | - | TGCGCCAGCAGTGAGGACGGGAGCCCCTACGAGCAGTACTTC | CASSEDGSPYEQYF
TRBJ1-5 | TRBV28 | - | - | TGTGCCAGCAATCCCGTAGGGGCGGGCGGATCTGGAGATAGCAATCAGCCCCAGCATTTT | CASNPVGAGGSGDSNQPQHF
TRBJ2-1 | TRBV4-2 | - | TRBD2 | TGTGCCAGCAGCCCCCTTCGCAGCGGGGGGACCTACAATGAGCAGTTCTTC | CASSPLRSGGTYNEQFF
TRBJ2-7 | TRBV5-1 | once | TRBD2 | TGCGCCAGCAGCTTTCTAGCGGGAGGAAGGTACGAGCAGTACTTC | CASSFLAGGRYEQYF
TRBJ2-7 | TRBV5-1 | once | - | TGCGCCAGCAGCTTCGACCCCCTGGGGAACTACGAGCAGTACTTC | CASSFDPLGNYEQYF
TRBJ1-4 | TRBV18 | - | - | TGTGCCAGCTCACCACCTGGCGGTGAAAAACTGTTTTTT | CASSPPGGEKLFF
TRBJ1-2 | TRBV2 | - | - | TGTGCCAGCTGCGAGGGGCCTAACTATGGCTACACCTTC | CASCEGPNYGYTF
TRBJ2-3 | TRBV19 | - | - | TGTGCCAGTAGTAACAGGGGCACAGATACGCAGTATTTT | CASSNRGTDTQYF
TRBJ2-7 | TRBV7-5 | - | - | TGTGTCAGAAGTCCCCCCCACCGTGGCGGTTCCTACGAGCAGTACTTC | CVRSPPHRGGSYEQYF
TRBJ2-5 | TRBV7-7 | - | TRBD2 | TGTGCTAGCAGCCCCCAGGGCGGGACTAGGTTACAAGAGACCCAGTACTTC | CASSPQGGTRLQETQYF
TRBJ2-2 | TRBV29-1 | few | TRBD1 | TGCAGCGTTGAGCAGGGGGCGGTCGGAAACGGGGAGCTGTTTTTT | CSVEQGAVGNGELFF